Listed below are T cell receptor beta chains from one sample, sequenced in a study of blood T cells in healthy people across ages. MiXCR, applied by TCRdb to the 5' RACE reads, yields one record per CDR3 protein. In the table there are roughly 1.5 million distinct CDR3 sequences, 42% of which are singletons. The specimen was blood. The receptors originated from a woman aged 18-29 years in good health. CDR3s include the opening cysteine and the closing phenylalanine or tryptophan. A D gene is named only where the DNA matches it firmly. Clone size, where shown, is once, few, many, or a class for clones that have expanded.

j_call: TRBJ2-3
v_call: TRBV9
clone_size: NA
d_call: NA
cdr3_nt: TGTGCCAGCAGCCCGTCGGGTCCCTTGGCTAGCCCGAGTGGAGATACGCAGTATTTT
cdr3_aa: CASSPSGPLASPSGDTQYF

j_call: TRBJ1-5
v_call: TRBV21-1
clone_size: NA
d_call: NA
cdr3_nt: TGTGCCAGCAGCAAAGCCCCCAGGGATAGCAATCAGCCCCAGCATTTT
cdr3_aa: CASSKAPRDSNQPQHF

j_call: TRBJ2-3
v_call: TRBV7-2
clone_size: NA
d_call: NA
cdr3_nt: TGTGCCAGCAGCTTAGGACAGCGGACTTACACAGATACGCAGTATTTT
cdr3_aa: CASSLGQRTYTDTQYF

j_call: TRBJ1-1
v_call: TRBV10-3
clone_size: NA
d_call: NA
cdr3_nt: TGTGCCATCAAGGGGGGGGGAACTGAAGCTTTCTTT
cdr3_aa: CAIKGGGTEAFF

j_call: TRBJ2-1
v_call: TRBV2
clone_size: NA
d_call: NA
cdr3_nt: TGTGCCAGCATTAAAGGGGGGGGCCGTATCAATGAGCAGTTCTTC
cdr3_aa: CASIKGGGRINEQFF

j_call: TRBJ1-6
v_call: TRBV4-1
clone_size: few
d_call: TRBD1
cdr3_nt: TGCGCCAGCAGCCAATGGGGACAGGGGAATTCACCCCTCCACTTT
cdr3_aa: CASSQWGQGNSPLHF

j_call: TRBJ2-7
v_call: TRBV29-1
clone_size: NA
d_call: TRBD1
cdr3_nt: TGCAGCGTTGATCGCGACAGGGGGGACAATGAGCAGTACTTC
cdr3_aa: CSVDRDRGDNEQYF

j_call: TRBJ1-5
v_call: TRBV19
clone_size: NA
d_call: NA
cdr3_nt: TGTGCCAGTAGTCCAACCCCCAGTAGGAATCAGCCCCAGCATTTT
cdr3_aa: CASSPTPSRNQPQHF

j_call: TRBJ1-2
v_call: TRBV11-1
clone_size: NA
d_call: NA
cdr3_nt: NA
cdr3_aa: CGISVPAAYTTGTENNYGYTF

j_call: TRBJ2-1
v_call: TRBV20-1
clone_size: NA
d_call: NA
cdr3_nt: TGCAGTGCCGTGACAGCAACTGAAGGTGAGGCAGAGCAGTTCTTC
cdr3_aa: CSAVTATEGEAEQFF

j_call: TRBJ2-5
v_call: TRBV6-1
clone_size: NA
d_call: TRBD1
cdr3_nt: TGTGCCAGCAGTGCAGGGGGTATTCTCTATGAGCAGTACTTC
cdr3_aa: CASSAGGILYEQYF

j_call: TRBJ2-5
v_call: TRBV12-3/TRBV12-4
clone_size: NA
d_call: NA
cdr3_nt: TGTGCCAGCAGTTTAGCGCCCCCCGGATTCCAAGAGACCCAGTACTTC
cdr3_aa: CASSLAPPGFQETQYF

j_call: TRBJ2-1
v_call: TRBV6-5
clone_size: NA
d_call: TRBD1
cdr3_nt: TGTGCCAGCAGTTACGCACCGACAGGGTTCAATGAGCAGTTCTTC
cdr3_aa: CASSYAPTGFNEQFF

j_call: TRBJ2-7
v_call: TRBV6-5
clone_size: NA
d_call: TRBD1
cdr3_nt: TGTGCCAGCAGTTACTCTCTGACAGGGGGGTCCTACGAGCAGTACTTC
cdr3_aa: CASSYSLTGGSYEQYF

j_call: TRBJ2-2
v_call: TRBV5-5
clone_size: NA
d_call: TRBD1
cdr3_nt: TGTGCCAGCAGCACGCAGGGGGCGGATACCGGGGAGCTGTTTTTT
cdr3_aa: CASSTQGADTGELFF

j_call: TRBJ2-3
v_call: TRBV7-2
clone_size: NA
d_call: TRBD2
cdr3_nt: TGTGCCAGCAGCGTACAGAGCGGGGCAACAGATACGCAGTATTTT
cdr3_aa: CASSVQSGATDTQYF

j_call: TRBJ2-5
v_call: TRBV7-9
clone_size: few
d_call: NA
cdr3_nt: TGTGCCAGCAGCTCAGACCCCGGGTATGAGACCCAGTACTTC
cdr3_aa: CASSSDPGYETQYF

j_call: TRBJ2-5
v_call: TRBV20-1
clone_size: NA
d_call: NA
cdr3_nt: TGCAGTGCTCCCATAGGCGGGGAGACCCAGTACTTC
cdr3_aa: CSAPIGGETQYF

j_call: TRBJ1-1
v_call: TRBV29-1
clone_size: NA
d_call: TRBD1
cdr3_nt: TGCAGCGTTGAGGCAGGGGGCGCGAGGACTGAAGCTTTCTTT
cdr3_aa: CSVEAGGARTEAFF

j_call: TRBJ1-2
v_call: TRBV10-3
clone_size: few
d_call: NA
cdr3_nt: TGTGCCATCAGTGACAGCCAAACCTATGGCTACACCTTC
cdr3_aa: CAISDSQTYGYTF

j_call: TRBJ2-3
v_call: TRBV27
clone_size: NA
d_call: NA
cdr3_nt: TGTGCCAGCTCCTTGGAGGGAGTCGCCACAGATACGCAGTATTTT
cdr3_aa: CASSLEGVATDTQYF

j_call: TRBJ2-5
v_call: TRBV15
clone_size: NA
d_call: NA
cdr3_nt: TGTGCCACCAGCAGAGACCCAGCGGGCCGACGGAACCAAGAGACCCAGTACTTC
cdr3_aa: CATSRDPAGRRNQETQYF

j_call: TRBJ2-7
v_call: TRBV27
clone_size: NA
d_call: NA
cdr3_nt: TGTGCCAGCACACGGACGGCTCAGAGCTCCTACGAGCAGTACTTC
cdr3_aa: CASTRTAQSSYEQYF

j_call: TRBJ2-7
v_call: TRBV6-6
clone_size: NA
d_call: TRBD1
cdr3_nt: TGTGCCAGCACCAACAGGGGCTACGAGCAGTACTTC
cdr3_aa: CASTNRGYEQYF

j_call: TRBJ1-4
v_call: TRBV11-2
clone_size: many
d_call: NA
cdr3_nt: TGTGCCAGCAGCTCTCGAGAAAAACTGTTTTTT
cdr3_aa: CASSSREKLFF

j_call: TRBJ1-2
v_call: TRBV3-1
clone_size: few
d_call: NA
cdr3_nt: TGTGCCAGCAGCCAAGACCAGGGACTCTTTGGCTACACCTTC
cdr3_aa: CASSQDQGLFGYTF